These 27 T cell receptor beta chains were sequenced from one sample in a study of regulatory T cells in long-lasting Graves disease. Building of the TCR beta libraries involved iRepertoire HTBI primers and Arm-PCR of CDR3 regions. TCRdb passed the multiplex PCR reads through MiXCR, listing each CDR3 protein once. The sample comprises approximately 440,000 distinct CDR3 sequences, 15% to 20% of which are singletons, and 12% rests with the top ten. Regarding time point: newly diagnosed GD, antithyroid drugs for less than 3 months. PBMC-derived RNA was used for the TCR library. This sample was also put to use in a study of T cells in Graves' hyperthyroidism and ophthalmopathy.

The sequences come from peripheral blood mononuclear cells (PBMCs), collected at new diagnosis, from a patient treated with antithyroid drugs. The source is a man aged 40-55 years with Graves disease.

There are many counts of this clonotype. The DNA of the CDR3 is TGCAGTGCTAGAAGCGGACTAGCGGTTAACAATGAGCAGTTCTTC. Protein product: CSARSGLAVNNEQFF. The rearrangement joins TRBV20-1 to TRBJ2-1; 10 nucleotides line up with TRBD2. Germline CDR1 and CDR2: DFQATT and SNEGSKA (reference sequence). The trim removed 2 bases at V and 5 bases at J, leaving 6 bases unmatched. This CDR3 has 15 amino acids.

Points on this clonotype: A much bigger clone sits one base away, suggesting this may be a read error. CDR3 coding DNA: TGTGCCAGCAGCTTAGTTAGCGGGAACACCGGGGAGCTGTTTTTT. Translating gives CASSLVSGNTGELFF. The chain employs TRBV11-3 and TRBJ2-2, with D perhaps matching TRBD2 (6 bases). CDR3 size: 15 residues. Germline V CDR1 and CDR2: SGHNT, YENEEA. V lost 1 base to trimming and J lost 1 base, with 7 bases between them.

Here the CDR3 DNA reads TGTGCCAGCAGTCGCTCCGGGACTAGCGGGAGTGCCTACGAGCAGTACTTC. Its protein is CASSRSGTSGSAYEQYF. The chain recombines TRBV7-9 with TRBJ2-7; 14 bases are a match to TRBD2. This CDR3 is 17 amino acids long. V was clipped by 6 bases and J by 2 bases; unmatched bases: 9. Looked up from germline, CDR1 is SEHNR and CDR2 is FQNEAQ (reference sequence).

This clonotype was seen at least ten times. This chain connects TRBV28 to TRBJ1-2; 9 bases fit TRBD1. The J segment lost 4 bases and the V segment lost 5 bases, leaving 5 bases of the junction unmatched. The CDR3 is made up of 14 amino acids. Looked up from germline, CDR1 is MDHEN and CDR2 is SYDVKM. The CDR3 DNA reads as TGTGCCAGCAGTCAACAGGGGGCCCGCTATGGCTACACCTTC. This translates into CASSQQGARYGYTF.

This clonotype has more than one count but fewer than ten. CDR3: CASSLGQGQGADTQYF. The DNA of the CDR3 is TGTGCCAGCAGCTTGGGCCAGGGACAGGGGGCAGATACGCAGTATTTT. The chain joins TRBV5-8 to TRBJ2-3; 11 bases are shared with TRBD1. The CDR3 is made up of 16 amino acids. Trimming removed 0 bases from V and 4 bases from J; junction bases left unmatched: 4. CDR1 SGHTS and CDR2 YDEGEE come from the germline V gene.

The chain's CDR3 is CASSARDYNTEAFF. The CDR3 DNA is TGTGCCAGTAGCGCCCGGGATTACAACACTGAAGCTTTCTTT. The chain carries TRBV19 and TRBJ1-1; D remains unclear. Germline V CDR1 and CDR2: LNHDA, SQIVND (reference sequence). This CDR3 has 14 amino acids. Trimming cost V 6 bases and J 2 bases, with 13 bases left between them.

Of note for this clonotype: Since a far larger clone is one base different, this is likely a read error. This chain uses TRBV7-9 with TRBJ2-3; 11 bases line up with TRBD1. The CDR3 sequence is 15 residues long. The germline CDR1 and CDR2 sequences are SEHNR and FQNEAQ (reference sequence). V trimming: 5 bases; J trimming: 4 bases; junction bases outside the gene matches: 5. CDR3 coding DNA: TGTGCCAGCAGCCCGGACAGGGGGCTCGCAGATACGCAGTATTTT. Amino acids: CASSPDRGLADTQYF.

This clonotype was recorded at least ten times. The rearrangement links TRBV28 to TRBJ2-3; D gene ambiguous. Germline CDR1 MDHEN, CDR2 SYDVKM. The CDR3 is 16 residues long. V lost 3 bases, J lost 1 base, and 14 bases lay in between. Written as DNA, the CDR3 is TGTGCCAGCAGTTTGGGGTTTAGCCGTGGCACAGATACGCAGTATTTT. It encodes CASSLGFSRGTDTQYF. Combining the CDR3 with reference TRBV28 and TRBJ2-3 gives the whole variable domain DVKVTQSSRYLVKRTGEKVFLECVQDMDHENMFWYRQDPGLGLRLIYFSYDVKMKEKGDIPEGYSVSREKKERFSLILESASTNQTSMYLCASSLGFSRGTDTQYFGPGTRLTVL.

The chain joins TRBV24-1 to TRBJ1-1; 9 nucleotides align to TRBD1. The CDR3 consists of 15 residues. Losses at the gene ends were 3 bases for V and 5 bases for J; bases not matched to a gene: 6. The germline V gene has CDR1 KGHDR and CDR2 SFDVKD. The CDR3 DNA is TGTGCCACCAGTGATGGGACAGGGCGGCGGACTGAAGCTTTCTTT. Translation gives CATSDGTGRRTEAFF.

V gene TRBV12-3 or TRBV12-4 combines with J gene TRBJ2-2; D is ambiguous. This CDR3 comprises 14 residues. V was pared by 5 bases and J by 6 bases, with 13 bases between. This CDR3 reads CASSPSGWAGELFF. DNA for the CDR3: TGTGCCAGCAGTCCTTCGGGCTGGGCCGGGGAGCTGTTTTTT.

This clonotype was seen many times. The V and J genes are TRBV28 and TRBJ2-1; tentative D call: TRBD2 (5 bases). CDR1 is MDHEN and CDR2 is SYDVKM in the germline V gene. V lost 6 bases to trimming and J lost 6 bases, with 12 bases between them. The CDR3 has 13 residues. The CDR3 sequence: CASSPARGNEQFF. CDR3 coding DNA: TGTGCCAGCAGCCCAGCCCGGGGCAATGAGCAGTTCTTC.

This clonotype was observed a few times. This chain joins TRBV28 and TRBJ1-2, with D hard to call. Germline CDR1 MDHEN, CDR2 SYDVKM. This CDR3 is 13 amino acids long. Trimming pared 8 bases from V and 8 bases from J, leaving 18 bases between. CDR3 bases: TGTGCCAGCCGTCAGGACCGTTTTGGGGGCTACACCTTC. Protein sequence: CASRQDRFGGYTF.

This clonotype was detected many times. The genes are TRBV20-1 and TRBJ2-1, with 12 nucleotides matching TRBD2. The CDR3 has 13 residues. In germline, CDR1 is DFQATT, CDR2 SNEGSKA (reference sequence). The J segment lost 7 bases and the V segment lost 6 bases, leaving 4 bases of the junction unmatched. The CDR3 DNA sequence: TGCAGTGCCCTAGCGGGAGGGGGGAATGAGCAGTTCTTC. This gives the protein CSALAGGGNEQFF.

For this clonotype: This may be a read error, as it is one base from a much larger clone. The chain employs TRBV12-3 or TRBV12-4 and TRBJ2-7; D is unclear. The CDR3 covers 12 residues. V was trimmed by 2 bases and J by 6 bases, leaving 8 bases between them. The CDR3 loop is CASSLFLREQYF. The CDR3 region has the DNA TGTGCCAGCAGTTTATTTCTGCGCGAGCAGTACTTC.

There are many counts of this clonotype. The chain joins TRBV28 to TRBJ1-2; maybe TRBD1 (5 bases). Germline V CDR1 and CDR2: MDHEN, SYDVKM. This CDR3 has 13 amino acids. Deletions cut 6 bases from V and 6 bases from J, with 14 bases between. In nucleotides, the CDR3 is TGTGCCAGCAGCAAGACAGCTTTAGATGGCTACACCTTC. Translation gives CASSKTALDGYTF.

This clonotype has ten or more counts. The chain is built from TRBV18 and TRBJ2-5, with 7 bases identical to TRBD1. This CDR3 region has 16 residues. The V segment lost 2 bases and the J segment 5 bases; nucleotides outside the gene matches: 11. CDR1 KGHSH and CDR2 LQKENI come from the germline V gene. This CDR3 reads CASSPTPTGFTETQYF. The CDR3 nucleotides read TGTGCCAGCTCACCAACACCGACAGGGTTTACGGAGACCCAGTACTTC.

This clonotype occurred many times. The CDR3 sequence is CASSFPSGSHYNEQFF. The DNA of the CDR3 is TGTGCCAGCAGTTTCCCCAGCGGGAGTCATTACAATGAGCAGTTCTTC. The genes are TRBV12-3 or TRBV12-4 and TRBJ2-1; TRBD2 matches 8 bases. The CDR3 runs 16 residues. The V gene end was trimmed by 3 bases and the J gene end by 4 bases; junction bases not matched to a gene: 8.

The table lists this clonotype with many counts. The CDR3 region is CASSHTDTEAFF. The DNA of the CDR3 is TGTGCCAGCAGCCATACGGACACTGAAGCTTTCTTT. The rearrangement uses TRBV3-1 and TRBJ1-1; D is undetermined. This CDR3 comprises 12 residues. V was cut by 3 bases and J by 3 bases, with 5 bases left in between. Germline loops: CDR1 LGHDT, CDR2 YNNKEL (reference sequence).

This clonotype was seen at least ten times. The gene calls are TRBV2 and TRBJ2-1; D possibly corresponds to TRBD1 (6 bases). The CDR3 contains 14 residues. Trimming cost V 2 bases and J 6 bases, with 11 bases left between them. Germline assignment: CDR1 SNHLY and CDR2 FYNNEI. DNA of the CDR3: TGTGCCAGCAGTGAATGGGACACTAGCAATGAGCAGTTCTTC. Amino acids: CASSEWDTSNEQFF.

As regards this clonotype: One junction end does not reproduce the germline sequence, and a read error may be involved. V gene TRBV5-1 combines with J gene TRBJ2-3, with TRBD1 matching 7 bases. CDR1 is SGHRS, CDR2 YFSETQ, per germline. This CDR3 comprises 13 residues. The CDR3 nucleotides read TGCGCCAGCAGACCGGGACAGACAGGTACGCAGTATTTT. This encodes CASRPGQTGTQYF. The full variable domain, its missing parts supplied by reference TRBV5-1 and TRBJ2-3, is KAGVTQTPRYLIKTRGQQVTLSCSPISGHRSVSWYQQTPGQGLQFLFEYFSETQRNKGNFPGRFSGRQFSNSRSEMNVSTLELGDSALYLCASRPGQTGTQYFGPGTRLTVL.

The rearrangement uses TRBV6-1 and TRBJ1-5; tentative D call: TRBD1 (6 bases). CDR1 is MNHNS and CDR2 is SASEGT in the germline V gene. V was pared by 6 bases and J by 2 bases, with 14 bases between. The CDR3 runs to 15 residues. DNA for the CDR3: TGTGCCAGCAGGAAGACAGGTGACCGCAATCAGCCCCAGCATTTT. Translation: CASRKTGDRNQPQHF.

As to this clonotype: A single base separates this from a much larger clone, so it may be a read error. The rearrangement links TRBV20-1 to TRBJ2-1; 8 nucleotides agree with TRBD2. The J call is in doubt because the DNA end fits TRBJ2-5 better. Looked up from germline, CDR1 is DFQATT and CDR2 is SNEGSKA (reference sequence). The CDR3 loop spans 15 amino acids. The CDR3 nucleotides read TGCAGTTCCAGAGAGGACGGGAGGGCAGGAGAGACCCAGTACTTC. Encoded protein: CSSREDGRAGETQYF.

Ten or more counts support this clonotype. The rearrangement joins TRBV11-2 to TRBJ2-7; TRBD2 aligns across 8 bases. Germline CDR1 reads SGHAT; CDR2 reads FQNNGV. The V segment lost 1 base and the J segment 2 bases; nucleotides outside the gene matches: 4. The CDR3 length is 15 residues. The CDR3 nucleotides read TGTGCCAGCAGCTTAGCATTTAGCGGGACCTACGAGCAGTACTTC. It is translated as CASSLAFSGTYEQYF.

This chain joins TRBV30 and TRBJ1-1; no clear D. CDR1 and CDR2 (germline): GTSNPN, SVGIG (reference sequence). Trimming cost V 4 bases and J 3 bases, with 12 bases left between them. The CDR3 sequence is 13 residues long. Here the CDR3 DNA reads TGTGCCTGGAACCCGGGGATTTACACTGAAGCTTTCTTT. The encoded protein is CAWNPGIYTEAFF.

The V call is TRBV7-9, the J call TRBJ2-7; D not resolved. The germline V and J ends were trimmed by 6 bases and 3 bases, with 21 bases remaining between them. This CDR3 region has 16 residues. Looked up from germline, CDR1 is SEHNR and CDR2 is FQNEAQ (reference sequence). The CDR3 loop reads CASSFIEETHDYEQYF. CDR3 coding DNA: TGTGCCAGCAGTTTCATCGAAGAGACTCATGACTACGAGCAGTACTTC. The variable domain in full, completed from reference TRBV7-9 and TRBJ2-7, reads DTGVSQNPRHKITKRGQNVTFRCDPISEHNRLYWYRQTLGQGPEFLTYFQNEAQLEKSRLLSDRFSAERPKGSFSTLEIQRTEQGDSAMYLCASSFIEETHDYEQYFGPGTRLTVT.

This clonotype was counted a single time. The chain employs TRBV4-2 and TRBJ2-3; 9 positions match TRBD1. Trimming took 1 base from V and 4 from J; bases not matched to a gene: 9. The CDR3 contains 17 residues. The V gene's germline CDR1 is LGHNA and CDR2 YNFKEQ. This chain's CDR3 is CASSQASGQGVADTQYF. In DNA form, the CDR3 reads TGTGCCAGCAGCCAAGCGTCGGGACAGGGAGTTGCAGATACGCAGTATTTT.

This clonotype has ten or more counts. V gene TRBV6-2 or TRBV6-3 combines with J gene TRBJ2-3, with 8 bases matching TRBD1. Germline V gene lookup returns CDR1 MNHEY and CDR2 SVGEGT. The CDR3 spans 17 residues. Losses at the gene ends were 6 bases for V and 4 bases for J; bases not matched to a gene: 15. CDR3 in DNA: TGTGCCAGCAGGGACAGGGAATCAGCGTCCGAGGCAGATACGCAGTATTTT. Translation gives CASRDRESASEADTQYF.